These T cell receptor beta chains were read from a single sample in a study of beta chain features in type 1 diabetes. Assay: immunoSEQ multiplex PCR; the TCRdb copy retains only in-frame clones and omits some. The sample yields 130,000 or so clones, around a tenth seen once. Material: central memory CD4+ T cells from blood. The receptors come from a woman in her thirties or forties in good health. CDR3s include the opening cysteine and the closing phenylalanine or tryptophan. The order of the fields is V gene, J gene, CDR3 protein.

v_call: TRBV6-1
j_call: TRBJ2-3
cdr3_aa: CASSQKTSSTDTQYF

v_call: TRBV21-1
j_call: TRBJ1-5
cdr3_aa: CASSKAQWADRNNQPQQF

v_call: TRBV9
j_call: TRBJ2-7
cdr3_aa: CASSLDTLSSYEQYF

v_call: TRBV7-2
j_call: TRBJ1-1
cdr3_aa: CASSLPLGQITEAFF

v_call: TRBV5-5
j_call: TRBJ1-2
cdr3_aa: CASSYPTGGGGYTF

v_call: TRBV12-5
j_call: TRBJ2-2
cdr3_aa: CASGLAGTGELFF

v_call: TRBV28
j_call: TRBJ2-7
cdr3_aa: CASRLTGTSGSYEQYF

v_call: TRBV4-3
j_call: TRBJ2-1
cdr3_aa: CASSQWRAYNEQFF

v_call: TRBV4-3
j_call: TRBJ2-3
cdr3_aa: CASSRLAGTDTQYF

v_call: TRBV11-2
j_call: TRBJ2-3
cdr3_aa: CASSLWRGKSTDTQYF

v_call: TRBV7-9
j_call: TRBJ1-1
cdr3_aa: CASSTQGNTEAFF

v_call: TRBV6-5
j_call: TRBJ2-3
cdr3_aa: CASSGQGATDTQYF

v_call: TRBV10-3
j_call: TRBJ1-1
cdr3_aa: CAISEGTGGGRAFF

v_call: TRBV6-4
j_call: TRBJ2-5
cdr3_aa: CASSRDRGVSLGETQYF

v_call: TRBV7-9
j_call: TRBJ2-1
cdr3_aa: CASSLATSGGTNEQFF

v_call: TRBV11-3
j_call: TRBJ1-5
cdr3_aa: CGGEPQHF

v_call: TRBV18
j_call: TRBJ1-2
cdr3_aa: CASSPQTVPNYGYTF

v_call: TRBV2
j_call: TRBJ2-2
cdr3_aa: CASVQAGLPNTGELFF

v_call: TRBV7-2
j_call: TRBJ2-3
cdr3_aa: CASSLRATGADTQYF

v_call: TRBV9
j_call: TRBJ2-3
cdr3_aa: CASSVGSVGTDTQYF

v_call: TRBV7-2
j_call: TRBJ2-3
cdr3_aa: CASSLSDRAGNTQYF

v_call: TRBV5-4
j_call: TRBJ1-2
cdr3_aa: CASRSGQGTDGYTF

v_call: TRBV18
j_call: TRBJ1-5
cdr3_aa: CASSPSNQPQHF

v_call: TRBV19
j_call: TRBJ2-6
cdr3_aa: CASSIEINVLTF

v_call: TRBV6-1
j_call: TRBJ2-3
cdr3_aa: CASSVSRPGWDTQYF

v_call: TRBV9
j_call: TRBJ2-3
cdr3_aa: CASSVTGTSGGVSDTQYF

v_call: TRBV9
j_call: TRBJ2-7
cdr3_aa: CASSSDRGPQYF

v_call: TRBV5-4
j_call: TRBJ2-7
cdr3_aa: CASSPRDRDEQYF

v_call: TRBV2
j_call: TRBJ1-4
cdr3_aa: CASSERGIEKLFF

v_call: TRBV14
j_call: TRBJ1-1
cdr3_aa: CASSPRQGFPLNTEAFF

v_call: TRBV7-9
j_call: TRBJ1-2
cdr3_aa: CASSWGTESFRVTF

v_call: TRBV2
j_call: TRBJ2-1
cdr3_aa: CASSAQVWNYNEQFF

v_call: TRBV5-1
j_call: TRBJ2-6
cdr3_aa: CASSLQTVTSGANVLTF

v_call: TRBV18
j_call: TRBJ2-7
cdr3_aa: CASSPPGRNEQYF

v_call: TRBV18
j_call: TRBJ2-6
cdr3_aa: CASSELQGSGANVLTF

v_call: TRBV9
j_call: TRBJ1-1
cdr3_aa: CASSVEMRTEAFF

v_call: TRBV10-2
j_call: TRBJ2-3
cdr3_aa: CASREQGRTDTQYF

v_call: TRBV29-1
j_call: TRBJ2-7
cdr3_aa: CSVVNPGVYEQYF

v_call: TRBV4-3
j_call: TRBJ1-1
cdr3_aa: CASSRGGASTEAFF

v_call: TRBV6-5
j_call: TRBJ1-2
cdr3_aa: CASLYGYTF

v_call: TRBV18
j_call: TRBJ2-2
cdr3_aa: CASSPGRTGELFF

v_call: TRBV6-1
j_call: TRBJ2-5
cdr3_aa: CAISEASQETQYF

v_call: TRBV7-2
j_call: TRBJ2-7
cdr3_aa: CASSLGGGPGEQYF

v_call: TRBV7-2
j_call: TRBJ2-5
cdr3_aa: CASSSNSGGAETQYF

v_call: TRBV5-1
j_call: TRBJ2-7
cdr3_aa: CASRENSGRSYEQYF

v_call: TRBV5-1
j_call: TRBJ2-2
cdr3_aa: CASSRTGVATGELFF

v_call: TRBV6-1
j_call: TRBJ1-5
cdr3_aa: CASRDGQSNQPQHF

v_call: TRBV7-9
j_call: TRBJ1-2
cdr3_aa: CASSPLGGNGYTF

v_call: TRBV6-1
j_call: TRBJ1-5
cdr3_aa: CAEGTGRPQHF

v_call: TRBV5-1
j_call: TRBJ2-1
cdr3_aa: CASSFAGGSYNEQFF

v_call: TRBV7-9
j_call: TRBJ1-1
cdr3_aa: CASRRQGDTEAFF

v_call: TRBV19
j_call: TRBJ1-1
cdr3_aa: CASSLDRDTEAFF

v_call: TRBV5-1
j_call: TRBJ1-5
cdr3_aa: CASSLGDRDQPQHF